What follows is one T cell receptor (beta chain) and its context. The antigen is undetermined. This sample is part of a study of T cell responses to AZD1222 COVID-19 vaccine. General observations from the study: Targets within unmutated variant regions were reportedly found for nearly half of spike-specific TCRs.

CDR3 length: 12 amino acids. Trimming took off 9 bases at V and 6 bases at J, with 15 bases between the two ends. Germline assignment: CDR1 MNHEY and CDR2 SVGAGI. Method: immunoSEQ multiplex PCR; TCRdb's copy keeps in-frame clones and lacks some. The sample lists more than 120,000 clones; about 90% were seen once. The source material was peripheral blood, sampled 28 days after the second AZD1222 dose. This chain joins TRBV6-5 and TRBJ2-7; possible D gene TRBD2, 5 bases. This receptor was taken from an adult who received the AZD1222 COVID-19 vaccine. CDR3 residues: CASGVIAREQYF. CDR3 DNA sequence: TGTGCCAGTGGGGTAATAGCGCGCGAGCAGTACTTC.